The entry below describes one TCR beta chain. Its cognate antigen is unknown. TCRdb reprocessed the RT-PCR reads via MiXCR and lists one record per CDR3 protein. Here the sample spans about 650,000 distinct CDR3 sequences, about a sixth being singletons. Germline V gives CDR1 MNHNS, CDR2 SASEGT. The ends lost 3 bases at V and 0 bases at J; junction bases unmatched: 4. This CDR3 has 17 amino acids. The data are from a study of response to subunit inactivated influenza vaccine. General observations from the study: Every seasonal influenza vaccination brings in few new T cells, the authors suggested.

The chain employs TRBV6-1 and TRBJ2-6; 8 bases align to TRBD1. The sequencing used PBMCs from blood, collected about 12 days after vaccination. This TCR was sampled from a man in his fifties who received an inactivated influenza vaccine. CDR3 sequence reads: CASSEQGAGSGANVLTF. CDR3 bases: TGTGCCAGCAGTGAGCAGGGGGCCGGCTCTGGGGCCAACGTCCTGACTTTC.